This T cell receptor (beta chain) was profiled in a study of blood T cells in healthy people across ages. This clonotype was seen a few times. Next came a second PCR, run for about 6 to 11 cycles, which used a sample-barcoded 5' primer along with a J-beta primer mix. Each CDR3 protein is one row after TCRdb ran MiXCR on the 5' RACE reads. The table has over 600,000 distinct CDR3 sequences, 56% seen once; the top ten hold 20% to 30%. This sequence was found in a man aged 35-49 years in good health. The sequencing input was blood.

The CDR3 here is CASSPGTGGEDTQYF. The DNA of the CDR3 is TGTGCCAGCAGCCCCGGGACAGGGGGTGAAGATACGCAGTATTTT. The chain carries TRBV11-3 and TRBJ2-3; 11 bases agree with TRBD1. There are 15 residues in the CDR3. After removal of 5 bases from V and 5 bases from J, the junction contained 6 bases not matched to a gene. Germline-derived CDR1 and CDR2 are SGHNT and YENEEA.